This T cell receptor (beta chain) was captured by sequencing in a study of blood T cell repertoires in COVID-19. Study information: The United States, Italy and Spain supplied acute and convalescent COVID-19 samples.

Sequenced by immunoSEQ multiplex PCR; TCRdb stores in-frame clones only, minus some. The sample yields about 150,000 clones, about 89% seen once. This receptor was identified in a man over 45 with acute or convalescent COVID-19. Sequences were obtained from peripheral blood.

The CDR3 reads CASSLGLAQTYEQYV. The CDR3, as DNA: TGTGCCAGCAGCCTTGGACTAGCCCAAACCTACGAGCAGTACGTC. The chain has TRBV6-2 or TRBV6-3 and TRBJ2-7, with 8 nucleotides matching TRBD2. From germline, CDR1 is MNHEY and CDR2 SVGEGT. The CDR3 has 15 amino acids. V shed 6 bases and J 2 bases; nucleotides not matched to a gene: 9.